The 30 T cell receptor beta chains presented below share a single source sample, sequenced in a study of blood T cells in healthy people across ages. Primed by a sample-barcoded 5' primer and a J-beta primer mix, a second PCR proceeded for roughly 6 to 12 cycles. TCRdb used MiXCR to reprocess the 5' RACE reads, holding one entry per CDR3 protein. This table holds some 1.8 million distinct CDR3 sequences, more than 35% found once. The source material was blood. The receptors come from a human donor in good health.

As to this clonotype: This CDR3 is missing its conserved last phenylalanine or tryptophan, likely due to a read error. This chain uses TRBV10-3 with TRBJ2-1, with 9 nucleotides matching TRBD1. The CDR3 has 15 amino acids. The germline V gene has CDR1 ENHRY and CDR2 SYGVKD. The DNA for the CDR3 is TGCGCCATCGGGGATACCGGGACAGGGCTTTATGAGCAGTTCTGC. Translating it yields CAIGDTGTGLYEQFC.

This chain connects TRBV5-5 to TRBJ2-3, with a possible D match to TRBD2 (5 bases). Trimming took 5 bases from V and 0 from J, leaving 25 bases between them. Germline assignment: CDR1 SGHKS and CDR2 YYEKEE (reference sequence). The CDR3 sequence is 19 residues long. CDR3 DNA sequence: TGTGCCAGCAGTTTCTATCTCCCCGGGAAACCTAGGAGCACAGATACGCAGTATTTT. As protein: CASSFYLPGKPRSTDTQYF.

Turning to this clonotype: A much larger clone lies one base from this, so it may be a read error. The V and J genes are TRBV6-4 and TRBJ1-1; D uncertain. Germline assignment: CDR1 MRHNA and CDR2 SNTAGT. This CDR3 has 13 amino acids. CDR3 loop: CASSEKDNTDAFF. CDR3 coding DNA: TGTGCCAGCAGTGAAAAAGACAACACTGATGCTTTCTTT.

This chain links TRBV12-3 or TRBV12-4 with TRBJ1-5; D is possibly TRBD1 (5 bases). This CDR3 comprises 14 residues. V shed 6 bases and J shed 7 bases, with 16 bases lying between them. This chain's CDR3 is CASSRAGSVQPQHF. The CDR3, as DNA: TGTGCCAGCAGCCGGGCAGGGAGTGTGCAGCCCCAGCATTTT.

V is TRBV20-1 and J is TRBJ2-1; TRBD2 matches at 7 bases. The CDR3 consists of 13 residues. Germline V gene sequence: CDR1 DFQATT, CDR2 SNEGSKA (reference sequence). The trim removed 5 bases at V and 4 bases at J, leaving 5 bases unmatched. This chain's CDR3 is CSAVSGLYNEQFF. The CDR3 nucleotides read TGCAGTGCTGTTAGCGGGCTATACAATGAGCAGTTCTTC.

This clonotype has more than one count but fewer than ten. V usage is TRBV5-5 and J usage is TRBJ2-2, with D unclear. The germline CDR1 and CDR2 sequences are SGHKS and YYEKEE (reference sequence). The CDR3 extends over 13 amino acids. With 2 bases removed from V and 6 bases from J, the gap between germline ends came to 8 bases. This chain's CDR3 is CASSFQLPGELFF. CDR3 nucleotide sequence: TGTGCCAGCAGCTTCCAGCTGCCCGGGGAGCTGTTTTTT. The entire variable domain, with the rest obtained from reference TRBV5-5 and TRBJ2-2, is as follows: DAGVTQSPTHLIKTRGQQVTLRCSPISGHKSVSWYQQVLGQGPQFIFQYYEKEERGRGNFPDRFSARQFPNYSSELNVNALLLGDSALYLCASSFQLPGELFFGEGSRLTVL.

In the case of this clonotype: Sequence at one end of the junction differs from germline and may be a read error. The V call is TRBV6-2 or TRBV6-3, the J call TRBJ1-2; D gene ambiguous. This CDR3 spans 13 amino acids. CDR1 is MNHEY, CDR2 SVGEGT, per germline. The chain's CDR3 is CAGSLLPNYGYTF. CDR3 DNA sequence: TGTGCCGGCAGTCTTCTGCCTAACTATGGCTACACCTTC.

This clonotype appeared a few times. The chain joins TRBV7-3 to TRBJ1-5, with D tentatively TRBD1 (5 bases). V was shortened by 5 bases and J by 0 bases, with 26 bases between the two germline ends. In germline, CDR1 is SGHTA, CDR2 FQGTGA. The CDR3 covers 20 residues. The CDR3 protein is CASSLAVPLDSLNSNQPQHF. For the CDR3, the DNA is TGTGCCAGCAGCCTCGCCGTACCTTTAGACAGCTTAAATAGCAATCAGCCCCAGCATTTT.

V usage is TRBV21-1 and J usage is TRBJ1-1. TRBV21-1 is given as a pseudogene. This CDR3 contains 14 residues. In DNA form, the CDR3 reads TGTGCCAGCAGCAAAGTCGGCTCTGCCGAGGAGGCTTTCTTT. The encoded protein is CASSKVGSAEEAFF.

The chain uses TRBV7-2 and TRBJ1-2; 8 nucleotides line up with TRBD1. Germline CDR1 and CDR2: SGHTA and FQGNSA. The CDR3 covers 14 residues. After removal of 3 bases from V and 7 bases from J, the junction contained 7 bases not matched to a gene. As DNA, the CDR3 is TGTGCCAGCAGCTTGGGGGGACAGGTCGGTGGCTACACCTTC. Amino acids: CASSLGGQVGGYTF.

The CDR3 reads CASSLDSKDDEQFF. DNA for the CDR3: TGTGCCAGCAGCCTCGATTCTAAGGATGATGAGCAGTTCTTC. The chain combines TRBV4-2 with TRBJ2-1, with no clear D. The germline gives CDR1 LGHNA, CDR2 YNFKEQ. The CDR3 covers 14 residues. V was shortened by 4 bases and J by 8 bases, with 15 bases between the two germline ends.

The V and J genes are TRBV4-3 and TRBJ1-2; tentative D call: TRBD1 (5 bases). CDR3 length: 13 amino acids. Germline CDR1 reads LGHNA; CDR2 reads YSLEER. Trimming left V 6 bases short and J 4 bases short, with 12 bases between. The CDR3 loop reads CASRGDSGYGYTF. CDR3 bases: TGCGCCAGCAGGGGCGACAGCGGCTATGGCTACACCTTC.

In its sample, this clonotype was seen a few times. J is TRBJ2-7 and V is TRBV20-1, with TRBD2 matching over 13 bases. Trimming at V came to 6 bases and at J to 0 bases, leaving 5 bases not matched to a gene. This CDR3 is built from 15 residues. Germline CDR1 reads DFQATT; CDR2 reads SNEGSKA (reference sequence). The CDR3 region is CSAERTSGGSYEQYF. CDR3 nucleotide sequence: TGCAGTGCGGAAAGGACTAGCGGGGGCTCCTACGAGCAGTACTTC.

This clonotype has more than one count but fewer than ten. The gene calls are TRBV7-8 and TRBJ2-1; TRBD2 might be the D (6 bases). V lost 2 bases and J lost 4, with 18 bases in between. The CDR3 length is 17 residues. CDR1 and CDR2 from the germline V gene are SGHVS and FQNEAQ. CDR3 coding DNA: TGTGCCAGCAGCTTAACGTCCGGGACCGGAGGGTACAATGAGCAGTTCTTC. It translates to CASSLTSGTGGYNEQFF.

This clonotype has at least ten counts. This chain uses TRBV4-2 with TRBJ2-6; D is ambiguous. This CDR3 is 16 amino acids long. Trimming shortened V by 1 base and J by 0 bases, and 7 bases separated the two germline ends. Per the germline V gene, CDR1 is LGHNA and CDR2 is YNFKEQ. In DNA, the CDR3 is TGTGCCAGCAGCCAAGGCCTGGTCTCTGGGGCCAACGTCCTGACTTTC. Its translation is CASSQGLVSGANVLTF.

The CDR3 here is CASSILPGQGGTEAFF. The CDR3 nucleotides read TGTGCCAGCAGTATTCTGCCGGGACAGGGGGGGACTGAAGCTTTCTTT. This chain joins TRBV9 and TRBJ1-1; 11 nucleotides agree with TRBD1. Germline V gene data show CDR1 as SGDLS and CDR2 as YYNGEE. The junction had 11 bases not matched to a gene; V was cut back by 5 bases and J by 5 bases. The CDR3 extends over 16 amino acids. Supplemented by reference TRBV9 and TRBJ1-1, the full variable domain reads DSGVTQTPKHLITATGQRVTLRCSPRSGDLSVYWYQQSLDQGLQFLIQYYNGEERAKGNILERFSAQQFPDLHSELNLSSLELGDSALYFCASSILPGQGGTEAFFGQGTRLTVV.

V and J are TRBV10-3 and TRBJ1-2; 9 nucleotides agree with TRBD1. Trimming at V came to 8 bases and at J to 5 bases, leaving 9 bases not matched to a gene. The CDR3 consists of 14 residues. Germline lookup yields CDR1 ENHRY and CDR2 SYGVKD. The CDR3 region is CAIRSTGGLYGYTF. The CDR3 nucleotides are TGTGCCATCCGATCGACAGGGGGTTTGTATGGCTACACCTTC.

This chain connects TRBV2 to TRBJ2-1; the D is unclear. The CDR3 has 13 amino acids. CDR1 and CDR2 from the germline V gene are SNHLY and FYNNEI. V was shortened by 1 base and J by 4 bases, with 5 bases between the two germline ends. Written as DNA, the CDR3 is TGTGCCAGCAGTGAAGTGCAATACAATGAGCAGTTCTTC. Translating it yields CASSEVQYNEQFF.

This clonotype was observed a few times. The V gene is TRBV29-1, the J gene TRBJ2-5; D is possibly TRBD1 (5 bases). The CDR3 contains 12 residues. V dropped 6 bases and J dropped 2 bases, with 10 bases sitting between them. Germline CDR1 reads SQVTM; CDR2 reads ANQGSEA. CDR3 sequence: CSVRTPQETQYF. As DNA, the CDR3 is TGCAGCGTGAGGACACCTCAAGAGACCCAGTACTTC.

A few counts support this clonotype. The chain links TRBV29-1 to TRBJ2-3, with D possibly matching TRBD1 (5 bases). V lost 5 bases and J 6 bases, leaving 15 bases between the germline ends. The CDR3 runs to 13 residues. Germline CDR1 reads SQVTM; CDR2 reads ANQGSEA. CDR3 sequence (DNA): TGCAGCGTTCTTCAGGGATTTCAGGATACGCAGTATTTT. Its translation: CSVLQGFQDTQYF.

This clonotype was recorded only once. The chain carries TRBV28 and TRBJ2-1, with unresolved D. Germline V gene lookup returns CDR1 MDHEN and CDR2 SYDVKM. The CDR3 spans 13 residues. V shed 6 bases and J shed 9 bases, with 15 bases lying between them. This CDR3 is CASSSSGRSEQFF. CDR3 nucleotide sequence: TGTGCCAGCAGCTCCTCGGGTCGCAGTGAGCAGTTCTTC.

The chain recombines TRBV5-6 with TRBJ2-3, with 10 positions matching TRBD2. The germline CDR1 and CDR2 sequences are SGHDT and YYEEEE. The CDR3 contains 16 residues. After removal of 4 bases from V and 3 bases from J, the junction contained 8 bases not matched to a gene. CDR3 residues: CASSPLAGGWTDTQYF. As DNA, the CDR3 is TGTGCCAGCAGCCCGTTAGCGGGGGGTTGGACAGATACGCAGTATTTT.

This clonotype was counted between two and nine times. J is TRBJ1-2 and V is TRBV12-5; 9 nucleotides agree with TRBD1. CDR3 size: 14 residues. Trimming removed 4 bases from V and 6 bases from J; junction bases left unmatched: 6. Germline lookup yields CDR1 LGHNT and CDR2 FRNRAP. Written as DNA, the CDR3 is TGTGCTAGTGGTTCCGCAGACAGGGGGGATGGCTACACCTTC. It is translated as CASGSADRGDGYTF.

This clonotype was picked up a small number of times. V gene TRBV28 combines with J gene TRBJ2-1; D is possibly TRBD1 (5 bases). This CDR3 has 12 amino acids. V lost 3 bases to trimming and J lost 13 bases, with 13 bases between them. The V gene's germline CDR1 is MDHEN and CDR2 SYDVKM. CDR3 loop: CASSFREETQFF. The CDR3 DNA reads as TGTGCCAGCAGTTTCAGGGAAGAGACCCAGTTCTTC.

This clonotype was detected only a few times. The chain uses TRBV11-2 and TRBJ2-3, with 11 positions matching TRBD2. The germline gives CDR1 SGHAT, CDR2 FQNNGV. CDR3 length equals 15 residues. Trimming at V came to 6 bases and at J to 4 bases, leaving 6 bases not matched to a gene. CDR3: CASRLLAGGPDTQYF. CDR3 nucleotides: TGTGCCAGCAGGCTCCTAGCGGGGGGCCCAGATACGCAGTATTTT.

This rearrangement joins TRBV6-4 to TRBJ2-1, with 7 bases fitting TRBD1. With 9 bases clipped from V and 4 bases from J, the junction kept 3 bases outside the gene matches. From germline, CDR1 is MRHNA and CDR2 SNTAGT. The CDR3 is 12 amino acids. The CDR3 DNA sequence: TGTGCCAGGGGACAGCTGTACAATGAGCAGTTCTTC. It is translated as CARGQLYNEQFF.

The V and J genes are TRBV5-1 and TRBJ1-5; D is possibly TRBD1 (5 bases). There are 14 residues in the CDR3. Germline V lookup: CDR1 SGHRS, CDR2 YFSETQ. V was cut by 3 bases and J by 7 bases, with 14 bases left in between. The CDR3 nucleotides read TGCGCCAGCAGCTCGGGACTCCTGGGCCAGCCCCAGCATTTT. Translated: CASSSGLLGQPQHF.

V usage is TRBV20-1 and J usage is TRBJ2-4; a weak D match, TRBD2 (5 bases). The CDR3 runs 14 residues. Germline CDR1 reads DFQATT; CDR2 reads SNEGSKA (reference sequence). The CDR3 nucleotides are TGCAGCGGGGAGAGGTCCGACGCCTACAATGAGCAGTACTTC. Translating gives CSGERSDAYNEQYF.

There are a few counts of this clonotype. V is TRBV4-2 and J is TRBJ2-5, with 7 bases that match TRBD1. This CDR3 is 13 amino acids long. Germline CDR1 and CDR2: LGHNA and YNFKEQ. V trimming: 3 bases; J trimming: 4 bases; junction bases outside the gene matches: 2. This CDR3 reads CASSQGQRETQYF. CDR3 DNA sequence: TGTGCCAGCAGCCAGGGACAGCGAGAGACCCAGTACTTC.

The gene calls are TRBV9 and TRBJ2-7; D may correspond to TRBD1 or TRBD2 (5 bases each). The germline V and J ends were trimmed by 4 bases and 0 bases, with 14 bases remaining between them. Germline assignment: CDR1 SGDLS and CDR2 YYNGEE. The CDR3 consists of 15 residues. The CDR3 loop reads CASSPHSGPSYEQYF. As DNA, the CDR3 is TGTGCCAGCAGCCCACACTCGGGGCCCTCCTACGAGCAGTACTTC.